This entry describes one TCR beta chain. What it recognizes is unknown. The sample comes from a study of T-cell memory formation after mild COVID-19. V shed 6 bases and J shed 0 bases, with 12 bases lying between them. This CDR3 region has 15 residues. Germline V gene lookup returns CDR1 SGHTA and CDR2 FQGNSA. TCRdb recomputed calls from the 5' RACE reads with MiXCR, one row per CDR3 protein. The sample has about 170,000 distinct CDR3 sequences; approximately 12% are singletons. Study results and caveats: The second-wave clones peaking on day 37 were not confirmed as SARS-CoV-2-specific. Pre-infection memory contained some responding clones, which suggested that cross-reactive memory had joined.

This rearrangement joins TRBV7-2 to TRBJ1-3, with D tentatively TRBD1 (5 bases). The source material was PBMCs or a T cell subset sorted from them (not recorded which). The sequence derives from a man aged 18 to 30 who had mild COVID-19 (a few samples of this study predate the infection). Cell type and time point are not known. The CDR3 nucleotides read TGTGCCAGCAGACGAGGACACAACTCTGGAAACACCATATATTTT. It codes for CASRRGHNSGNTIYF.